This section outlines one T cell receptor beta chain sequence together with its context. Its antigen is currently not known. No base qualities exist here, and no much larger clone lies one base off it. The sample is drawn from a study of blood T cells in healthy people across ages (dated by TCRdb to between 2014 and 2016). In terms of the full investigation: In model experiments, template switching captured about one uniquely barcoded TCR beta cDNA molecule for every two T cells. Using deep sequencing normalized with unique cDNA molecular identifiers, the study measured how TCR beta repertoire diversity changes with age. The donors were split into four age groups: young (average about 16 years), middle-aged (39), aged (more than 60) and long-lived (roughly 80). Donors of different ages were randomly distributed across sequencing lanes to avoid experimental bias. Using the same blood draw, the study looked at two additional independent replicas of 1 million unique cDNA reads for two donors, one aged 18 to 30 and the other aged 80 or older. Overall results and qualifications from the work: As age increased, observed TCR beta diversity per million T cells dropped in a roughly linear way, and a significant reduction was already evident by age about 36. The CMV infection status of donors was not known, potentially confounding age-related changes in expanded clonotypes. Estimates of total diversity based on one million sequenced T cells were considered lower bounds and underestimates. Since profiling was done on bulk unsorted PBMCs, naive and antigen-experienced compartments could not be conclusively compared. Compared with the aged group, more naive CD4+ T cells, fewer expanded clones and increased TCR diversity were shown by the long-lived group, suggesting age selection. Observed TCR beta diversity correlated strongly with the percentage of naive T cells measured by flow cytometry.

V gives up 5 bases and J gives up 0 bases, and the segment between their germline ends measures 16 bases. The CDR3 covers 16 residues, taking in both the cysteine and the phenylalanine. CDR3 DNA only is kept here, 48 bases in frame from base 1. CDR1 and CDR2 (SEHNR, FQNEAQ) derive from the germline V gene (reference sequence). Library preparation was by 5' RACE. Sequencing took place on an Illumina HiSeq 2500. A second roughly 6 to 12 cycle PCR used a sample-barcoded 5' primer and a J-beta primer mix. Each TCR beta cDNA molecule received a unique molecular identifier from a template-switch 5' adaptor carrying 12 random nucleotides. Each sample yielded at least 2.5 million CDR3-containing paired-end reads. The Mint cDNA synthesis kit, primed by a TRBC-specific oligonucleotide, was used to synthesize first-strand cDNA from all RNA. After uracil-DNA glycosylase treatment, a first 18-cycle PCR used universal primers M1SS and BC2_uni_R on all cDNA. Per the original workflow: For normalization, 1 million high-quality reads were randomly selected from each sample, with every read carrying a distinct molecular identifier. Instead of being binned into consensus sequences, reads that shared molecular identifiers were thrown out. MiTCR, with a Q25 quality threshold and the strictest error-elimination algorithm, was used for CDR3 identification, clonotype clustering and error correction. A nonparametric unseen species model with Euler transformation was used to estimate a lower bound on total TCR beta diversity. Clones were called with MiXCR by TCRdb after fastp trimmed the public reads at Q25, and only in-frame beta chains were retained. Each CDR3 protein gets just one entry, which takes the most common genes and DNA from the rows behind it. For this entry, the V and J calls and clone size follow TCRdb and not the study's own pipeline. Across this sample there are 1.5 million or so distinct CDR3 sequences, with about 42% seen only once. The leading ten clones occupy approximately 4% of the sample.

The roughly 39 donors, aged about 6 to 95 years, were systemically healthy Caucasian individuals from Russia. Approximately 11 milliliters of peripheral blood were drawn from each donor into EDTA-treated Vacutainer tubes. Ficoll-Paque density-gradient centrifugation was used to isolate PBMCs, with at least 7 million per sample. Trizol reagent was used to extract total RNA from PBMCs, with at least 6 micrograms per sample. For every donor, an aliquot of PBMCs went through flow cytometry to measure the percentages of naive CD45RAhigh/CD27high T cells. Sequencing was performed on blood. The rearrangement combines TRBV7-9 with TRBJ1-1; the D gene lacks a confident call. The receptor was derived from a woman younger than 30 in good health. In nucleotide form, the sequence is TGTGCCAGCAGCGACCGGGAGGCGTTTATGAACACTGAAGCTTTCTTT. Its translation is CASSDREAFMNTEAFF.